This T cell receptor (beta chain) is from a study of T cells after yellow fever vaccination. Study results and caveats: Once the booster was given, most primary-vaccination clones reappeared, at about 97% for CD4 and approximately 88% for CD8. Shared CD4/CD8 clonotypes were a small share, likely from convergent recombination. Peak timing came faster in the weaker secondary response, day 5 versus 15. FACS-sorted repertoires could contain abundant clonotypes contaminating from the bulk population.

TCRdb used MiXCR to reprocess the 5' RACE reads, holding one entry per CDR3 protein. In the table there are hundreds of thousands of distinct CDR3 sequences, roughly 13% of which are singletons. Only a few counts were recorded for this clonotype. Its antigen is unidentified. The CDR3 spans 15 residues. Germline values: CDR1 DFQATT, CDR2 SNEGSKA (reference sequence). V lost 1 base and J lost 1, with 10 bases in between. J is TRBJ2-2 and V is TRBV20-1; D is possibly TRBD2 (5 bases). This sample comprised PBMCs, obtained on the day of the yellow fever booster vaccination. This TCR derives from a man aged 25 to 40 who received the YFV17D yellow fever vaccine. The CDR3: CSARAGGGNTGELFF. The DNA for the CDR3 is TGCAGTGCTAGAGCCGGAGGTGGGAACACCGGGGAGCTGTTTTTT.